The 2 T cell receptor beta chains below all came from one sample that was sequenced in a study of T cells in Graves' hyperthyroidism and ophthalmopathy (dated by TCRdb to the late 2010s). Library preparation used multiplex PCR. The sample was run on an Illumina HiSeq 2000. The TCR beta CDR3 regions were amplified from the RNA transcripts. A first-round RT-PCR of the TCR CDR3 used the HTBI primer set with the Qiagen OneStep RT-PCR kit. The public reads were reanalyzed by TCRdb: fastp trimming at Q25, MiXCR alignment, in-frame beta chains only. Rows matching on CDR3 protein sequence are summarized as one entry with the most common DNA and genes. This sample holds fewer than 900,000 distinct CDR3 sequences; about 17% were observed only once. The top ten hold 8.4% of the sample. The sample was blood. All receptors derive from a man younger than 35 with Graves' hyperthyroidism.

CDR3 in amino acids: CSASGGASSYEQYF. The CDR3, as DNA: TGCAGTGCTAGTGGAGGTGCTAGCTCCTACGAGCAGTACTTC. The chain uses TRBV20-1 and TRBJ2-7; D is possibly TRBD2 (5 bases). CDR1 is DFQATT, CDR2 SNEGSKA, per germline (reference sequence). This CDR3 is built from 14 residues. With 3 bases removed from V and 0 bases from J, the gap between germline ends came to 12 bases.

The rearrangement uses TRBV15 and TRBJ2-3, with 8 bases that match TRBD1. CDR3 length: 17 residues. Trimming removed 0 bases from V and 5 bases from J; junction bases left unmatched: 10. Germline V gene sequence: CDR1 LNHNV, CDR2 YYDKDF (reference sequence). CDR3 loop: CATSRDKSGGGVDTQYF. The CDR3 DNA is TGTGCCACCAGCAGAGATAAGTCAGGGGGCGGGGTAGATACGCAGTATTTT.